A single sample is the source of the 27 T cell receptor beta chains below, sequenced in a study of cytomegalovirus exposure and HLA in healthy donors (dated by TCRdb to 2016 to 2017). The library was produced with the immunoSEQ multiplex PCR assay. The multiplex PCR relied on a mix of 60 forward primers for TCR Vbeta segments and 13 reverse primers for TCR Jbeta segments. The source is immuneACCESS, and TCRdb retained only in-frame sequences with V and J called. Part of the clones is not carried over; for the studies checked, unresolved V genes explain less than half of this, and the remainder is unexplained. For this sample the table gives over 150,000 clones, of which 60% to 80% were detected only once. Clones ranked in the top ten supply 3.5% to 4.5% of the sample. Sequencing used PBMCs. These receptors came from a man aged 25-45 years in good health and CMV-seropositive.

The chain employs TRBV2 and TRBJ2-3; TRBD2 matches 8 bases. Per germline, CDR1 SNHLY and CDR2 FYNNEI. After removal of 8 bases from V and 0 bases from J, the junction contained 16 bases not matched to a gene. This CDR3 has 18 residues. The CDR3 reads CASLVPAGDKLSTDTQYF. The CDR3 coding sequence is TGTGCCAGCCTTGTTCCAGCGGGGGACAAACTTAGCACAGATACGCAGTATTTT.

CDR3 region: CASTQWGDEQYF. CDR3 sequence (DNA): TGTGCCAGCACCCAGTGGGGGGACGAGCAGTACTTC. This chain joins TRBV11-2 and TRBJ2-7, with a tentative D call TRBD2 (6 bases). CDR3 size: 12 residues. Trimming shortened V by 7 bases and J by 5 bases, and 12 bases separated the two germline ends. CDR1 and CDR2 from the germline V gene are SGHAT and FQNNGV.

The chain joins TRBV7-9 to TRBJ1-2; D might be TRBD1 (5 bases). V lost 5 bases and J lost 4, with 8 bases in between. Germline V gives CDR1 SEHNR, CDR2 FQNEAQ (reference sequence). The CDR3 contains 12 residues. The CDR3 sequence: CASSRDSYGYTF. The CDR3 DNA sequence: TGTGCCAGCAGCCGCGACAGCTATGGCTACACCTTC.

This sequence joins TRBV6-5 and TRBJ2-1; D uncertain. The CDR3 is 12 residues long. The germline CDR1 and CDR2 sequences are MNHEY and SVGAGI. Between the trimmed V and J ends, which lost 8 bases and 7 bases, there was a span of 12 bases. CDR3 sequence (DNA): TGTGCCAGCTGCTACCCCGGGAATGAGCAGTTCTTC. Its translation: CASCYPGNEQFF.

This clone has just a few counts. The chain is built from TRBV4-1 and TRBJ1-4, with 9 bases lining up with TRBD1. CDR3 length: 15 amino acids. CDR1 MGHRA and CDR2 YSYEKL come from the germline V gene. The trim removed 2 bases at V and 6 bases at J, leaving 4 bases unmatched. The CDR3 protein is CASSQTGTGYEKLFF. The CDR3 DNA reads as TGCGCCAGCAGCCAAACCGGGACAGGGTATGAAAAACTGTTTTTT.

This chain joins TRBV5-4 and TRBJ2-2; 10 bases align to TRBD2. Germline trimming cut 0 bases from V and 4 bases from J; bases unmatched to any gene: 9. Germline assignment: CDR1 SGHNT and CDR2 YYREEE (reference sequence). The CDR3 extends over 18 amino acids. The CDR3 is CASSLVGTSVGSTGELFF. CDR3 in DNA: TGTGCCAGCAGCTTGGTTGGGACTAGCGTTGGGAGCACCGGGGAGCTGTTTTTT.

The genes are TRBV11-3 and TRBJ2-3, with TRBD1 matching over 9 bases. Trimming removed 5 bases from V and 4 bases from J; junction bases left unmatched: 7. The CDR3 extends over 15 amino acids. Germline assignment: CDR1 SGHNT and CDR2 YENEEA. The CDR3 loop reads CASSAPGQGSDTQYF. The CDR3 DNA follows: TGTGCCAGCAGCGCTCCGGGACAGGGATCAGATACGCAGTATTTT.

This chain links TRBV11-2 with TRBJ2-2; 9 bases fit TRBD2. CDR3 length: 14 residues. V trimming: 2 bases; J trimming: 7 bases; junction bases outside the gene matches: 2. Per the germline V gene, CDR1 is SGHAT and CDR2 is FQNNGV. In DNA, the CDR3 is TGTGCCAGCAGCTTACTAGCGGGGCACGGGGAGCTGTTTTTT. Amino acid sequence: CASSLLAGHGELFF.

The J gene is TRBJ1-2, the V gene TRBV30; 10 nucleotides line up with TRBD1. The CDR3 consists of 14 residues. The V segment lost 4 bases and the J segment 6 bases; nucleotides outside the gene matches: 8. Germline V CDR1 and CDR2: GTSNPN, SVGIG (reference sequence). CDR3 sequence (DNA): TGTGCCTGGAACCTCCGGACAGGGGGGGATGGCTACACCTTC. It yields the protein CAWNLRTGGDGYTF.

This chain links TRBV5-6 with TRBJ2-7; perhaps TRBD1 as D (6 bases). The CDR3 is made up of 13 amino acids. Germline V gives CDR1 SGHDT, CDR2 YYEEEE. Trimming took 2 bases from V and 4 from J, leaving 10 bases between them. The CDR3 DNA sequence: TGTGCCAGCAGCTTTGAACAGGGATACGAGCAGTACTTC. Translating it yields CASSFEQGYEQYF.

The chain joins TRBV9 to TRBJ2-3; 12 bases align to TRBD2. Germline V gene lookup returns CDR1 SGDLS and CDR2 YYNGEE. Unmatched junction bases numbered 6, after V lost 5 bases and J lost 5 bases. The CDR3 covers 15 residues. The CDR3 is CASRGLAGTVDTQYF. The CDR3 region has the DNA TGTGCCAGCAGAGGACTAGCGGGGACAGTAGATACGCAGTATTTT. Looking up the rest from reference TRBV9 and TRBJ2-3 gives the full variable domain: DSGVTQTPKHLITATGQRVTLRCSPRSGDLSVYWYQQSLDQGLQFLIQYYNGEERAKGNILERFSAQQFPDLHSELNLSSLELGDSALYFCASRGLAGTVDTQYFGPGTRLTVL.

The genes are TRBV27 and TRBJ2-1, with D perhaps TRBD1 (5 bases). The CDR3 is 16 amino acids. CDR1 MNHEY and CDR2 SMNVEV come from the germline V gene (reference sequence). V shed 5 bases and J shed 0 bases, with 14 bases lying between them. The DNA for the CDR3 is TGTGCCAGCAGTATCAGGGTCCCGAGCTCCTACAATGAGCAGTTCTTC. It encodes CASSIRVPSSYNEQFF.

The chain is built from TRBV7-2 and TRBJ2-5; TRBD2 matches at 7 bases. Germline V lookup: CDR1 SGHTA, CDR2 FQGNSA. V was pared by 3 bases and J by 4 bases, with 5 bases of the junction left unmatched. This CDR3 spans 14 amino acids. The CDR3 loop is CASSLSGERETQYF. The CDR3 nucleotides read TGTGCCAGCAGCTTGAGCGGGGAGAGAGAGACCCAGTACTTC.

This clone appeared once. The V gene is TRBV7-9, the J gene TRBJ2-1; 13 bases agree with TRBD2. There are 14 residues in the CDR3. Germline CDR1 SEHNR, CDR2 FQNEAQ (reference sequence). V was clipped by 6 bases and J by 6 bases; unmatched bases: 2. CDR3 coding DNA: TGTGCCAGCAGTCGGACTAGCGGGGGCAATGAGCAGTTCTTC. Residues: CASSRTSGGNEQFF.

This clone was detected only once. The chain has TRBV5-1 and TRBJ2-5, with D possibly matching TRBD1 (6 bases). The CDR3 totals 13 residues. With 2 bases removed from V and 5 bases from J, the gap between germline ends came to 10 bases. Germline assignment: CDR1 SGHRS and CDR2 YFSETQ. The CDR3 sequence: CASSFTGLETQYF. The CDR3 nucleotides read TGCGCCAGCAGCTTTACAGGGTTGGAGACCCAGTACTTC.

The CDR3 DNA is TGTGCCAGCAGTGAAGCGAGGGGGGGAAGGGGCGGACAGCCCCAGCATTTT. Its translation: CASSEARGGRGGQPQHF. The gene calls are TRBV6-1 and TRBJ1-5; D perhaps matches TRBD1 (6 bases). The ends were cut back, 0 bases at V and 7 bases at J, with 19 bases in the middle. Germline CDR1 and CDR2: MNHNS and SASEGT. This CDR3 has 17 amino acids.

CDR3 bases: TGCAGTGCTAGAGAATCGACTGAAGCTTTCTTT. Translation: CSARESTEAFF. This chain links TRBV20-1 with TRBJ1-1, with D uncertain. CDR1 is DFQATT and CDR2 is SNEGSKA in the germline V gene (reference sequence). V shed 0 bases and J shed 5 bases, with 4 bases lying between them. The length of the CDR3 is 11 residues.

This chain links TRBV7-9 with TRBJ1-1, with D possibly TRBD1 on 5 matching bases. CDR3 size: 14 residues. V lost 5 bases and J lost 5, with 15 bases in between. The germline V gene has CDR1 SEHNR and CDR2 FQNEAQ (reference sequence). The CDR3 DNA sequence: TGTGCCAGCAGCGCGTGGCAGGGCCGGACTGAAGCTTTCTTT. Its protein product is CASSAWQGRTEAFF. The full variable domain, its missing parts supplied by reference TRBV7-9 and TRBJ1-1, is DTGVSQNPRHKITKRGQNVTFRCDPISEHNRLYWYRQTLGQGPEFLTYFQNEAQLEKSRLLSDRFSAERPKGSFSTLEIQRTEQGDSAMYLCASSAWQGRTEAFFGQGTRLTVV.

The genes are TRBV2 and TRBJ2-7, with 7 bases aligning to TRBD2. The CDR3 totals 13 residues. Germline V CDR1 and CDR2: SNHLY, FYNNEI. V lost 7 bases and J lost 3; bases outside the gene matches: 6. In nucleotides, the CDR3 is TGTGCCAGCATGGGAGGGGCCAACTACGAGCAGTACTTC. Protein sequence: CASMGGANYEQYF.

The chain carries TRBV6-5 and TRBJ2-7; D is perhaps TRBD1 (7 bases). Germline CDR1 and CDR2: MNHEY and SVGAGI. This CDR3 is built from 13 residues. V gave up 6 bases and J gave up 9 bases, with 18 bases separating them. CDR3 sequence (DNA): TGTGCCAGCAGGGGGCAGGGGGGAAAGTGGCAGTACTTC. This sequence encodes CASRGQGGKWQYF.

This chain uses TRBV4-3 with TRBJ1-2; TRBD1 matches at 12 bases. V dropped 6 bases and J dropped 4; count of bases not matched to a gene: 6. The CDR3 loop spans 15 amino acids. Germline CDR1 and CDR2: LGHNA and YSLEER. The CDR3 here is CASRPGTGGGYGYTF. CDR3 nucleotides: TGCGCCAGCAGGCCCGGGACAGGGGGCGGCTATGGCTACACCTTC.

This chain connects TRBV29-1 to TRBJ1-5, with 12 bases fitting TRBD1. Losses at the gene ends were 7 bases for V and 5 bases for J; bases not matched to a gene: 9. The CDR3 sequence is 15 residues long. Germline V CDR1 and CDR2: SQVTM, ANQGSEA. CDR3 sequence reads: CSARQGQGADQPQHF. The DNA for the CDR3 is TGCAGCGCCAGGCAGGGACAGGGGGCGGATCAGCCCCAGCATTTT.

This clone showed up just a few times. The gene calls are TRBV6-5 and TRBJ2-7; D is unresolved. CDR1 is MNHEY, CDR2 SVGAGI, per germline. V was trimmed by 0 bases and J by 6 bases, leaving 9 bases between them. The CDR3 totals 13 residues. The CDR3 coding sequence is TGTGCCAGCAGTTACTCGAGATGGAGCGAGCAGTACTTC. It codes for CASSYSRWSEQYF.

V gene TRBV10-3 combines with J gene TRBJ2-1; tentative D call: TRBD2 (5 bases). The CDR3 extends over 15 amino acids. The germline V and J ends were trimmed by 0 bases and 2 bases, with 8 bases remaining between them. The germline V gene has CDR1 ENHRY and CDR2 SYGVKD. This CDR3 reads CAISESKEAYNEQFF. CDR3 nucleotides: TGTGCCATCAGTGAGTCGAAGGAGGCCTACAATGAGCAGTTCTTC.

CDR3 DNA sequence: TGTGCCAGCAGATTACAGGGGTACAATGAGCAGTTCTTC. This gives the protein CASRLQGYNEQFF. The chain couples TRBV6-5 to TRBJ2-1, with 7 bases lining up with TRBD1. The germline V gene has CDR1 MNHEY and CDR2 SVGAGI. CDR3 length: 13 residues. V shed 6 bases, J shed 4 bases, and the junction held 3 bases outside the gene matches.

This chain joins TRBV5-4 and TRBJ2-7, with TRBD2 matching over 8 bases. The trim removed 4 bases at V and 0 bases at J, leaving 6 bases unmatched. The CDR3 consists of 15 residues. In germline, CDR1 is SGHNT, CDR2 YYREEE (reference sequence). The CDR3 reads CASSRGAGGSYEQYF. DNA of the CDR3: TGTGCCAGCAGCCGAGGGGCGGGGGGCTCCTACGAGCAGTACTTC.

The chain has TRBV11-2 and TRBJ2-5; 9 bases agree with TRBD1. The V gene end was trimmed by 5 bases and the J gene end by 5 bases; junction bases not matched to a gene: 6. In germline, CDR1 is SGHAT, CDR2 FQNNGV. This CDR3 has 14 residues. The CDR3 reads CASSRGQGYETQYF. The CDR3 DNA reads as TGTGCCAGCAGCCGCGGACAGGGGTATGAGACCCAGTACTTC.